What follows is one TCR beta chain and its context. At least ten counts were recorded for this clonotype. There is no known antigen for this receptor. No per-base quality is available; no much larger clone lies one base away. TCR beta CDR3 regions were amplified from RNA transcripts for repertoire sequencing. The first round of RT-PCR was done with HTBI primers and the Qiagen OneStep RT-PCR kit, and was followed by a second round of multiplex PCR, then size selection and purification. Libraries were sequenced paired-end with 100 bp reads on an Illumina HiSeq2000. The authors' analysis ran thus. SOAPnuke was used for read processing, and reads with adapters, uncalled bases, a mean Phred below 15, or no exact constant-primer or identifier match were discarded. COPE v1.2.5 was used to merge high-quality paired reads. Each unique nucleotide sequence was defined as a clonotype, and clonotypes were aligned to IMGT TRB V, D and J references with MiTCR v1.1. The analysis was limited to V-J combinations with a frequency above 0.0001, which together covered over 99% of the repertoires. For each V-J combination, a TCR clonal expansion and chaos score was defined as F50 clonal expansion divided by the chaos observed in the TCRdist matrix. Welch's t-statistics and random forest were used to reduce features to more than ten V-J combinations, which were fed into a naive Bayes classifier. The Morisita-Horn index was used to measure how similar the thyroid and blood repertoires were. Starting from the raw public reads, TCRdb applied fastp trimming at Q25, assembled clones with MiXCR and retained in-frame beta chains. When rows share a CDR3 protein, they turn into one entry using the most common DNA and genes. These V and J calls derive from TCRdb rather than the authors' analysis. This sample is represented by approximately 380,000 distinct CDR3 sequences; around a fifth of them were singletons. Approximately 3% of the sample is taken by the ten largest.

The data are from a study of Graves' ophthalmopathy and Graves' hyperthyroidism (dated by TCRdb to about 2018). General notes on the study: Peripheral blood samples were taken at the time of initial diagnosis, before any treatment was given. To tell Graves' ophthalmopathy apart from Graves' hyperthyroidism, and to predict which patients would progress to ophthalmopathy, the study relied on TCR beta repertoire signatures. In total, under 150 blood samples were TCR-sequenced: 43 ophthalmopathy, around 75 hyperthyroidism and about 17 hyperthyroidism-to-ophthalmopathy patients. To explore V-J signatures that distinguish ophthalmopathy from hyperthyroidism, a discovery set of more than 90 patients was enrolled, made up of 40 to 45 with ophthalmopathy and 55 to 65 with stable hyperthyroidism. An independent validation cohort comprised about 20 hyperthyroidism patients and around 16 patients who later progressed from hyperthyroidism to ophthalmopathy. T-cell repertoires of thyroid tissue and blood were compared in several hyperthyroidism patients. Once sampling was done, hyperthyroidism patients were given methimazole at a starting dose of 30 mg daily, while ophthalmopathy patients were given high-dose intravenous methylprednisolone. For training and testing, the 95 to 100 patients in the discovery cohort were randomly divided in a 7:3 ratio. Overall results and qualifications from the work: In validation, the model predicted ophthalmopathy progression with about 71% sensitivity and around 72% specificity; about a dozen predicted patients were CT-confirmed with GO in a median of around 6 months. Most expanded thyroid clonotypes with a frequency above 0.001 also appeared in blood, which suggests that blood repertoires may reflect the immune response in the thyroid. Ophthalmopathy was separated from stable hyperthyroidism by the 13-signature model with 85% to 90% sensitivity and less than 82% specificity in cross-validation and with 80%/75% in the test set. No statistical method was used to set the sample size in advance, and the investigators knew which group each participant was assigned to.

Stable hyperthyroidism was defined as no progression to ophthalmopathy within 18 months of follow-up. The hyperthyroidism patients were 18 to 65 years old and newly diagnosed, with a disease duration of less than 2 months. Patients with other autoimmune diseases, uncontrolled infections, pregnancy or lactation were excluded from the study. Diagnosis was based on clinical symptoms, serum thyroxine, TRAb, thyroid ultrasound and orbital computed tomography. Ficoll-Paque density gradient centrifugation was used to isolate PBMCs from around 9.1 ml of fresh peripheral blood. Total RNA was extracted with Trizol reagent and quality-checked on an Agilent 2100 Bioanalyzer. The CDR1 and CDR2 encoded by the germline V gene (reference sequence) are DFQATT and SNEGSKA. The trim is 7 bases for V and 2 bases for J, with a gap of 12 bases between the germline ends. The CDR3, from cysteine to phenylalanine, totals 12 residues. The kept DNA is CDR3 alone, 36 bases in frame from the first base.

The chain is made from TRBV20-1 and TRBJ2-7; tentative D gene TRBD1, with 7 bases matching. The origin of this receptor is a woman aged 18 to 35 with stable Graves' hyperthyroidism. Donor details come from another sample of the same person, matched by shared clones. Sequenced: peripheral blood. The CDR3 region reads CSVQGGTYEQYF. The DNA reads TGCAGTGTCCAGGGGGGAACCTACGAGCAGTACTTC.